Shown below are 23 T cell receptor beta chains from a single sample sequenced in a study of blood T cell repertoires in COVID-19. Produced via immunoSEQ multiplex PCR; TCRdb's table is partial and in-frame only. The table includes about 110,000 clones, 70% to 75% detected once. What was sequenced was peripheral blood. The receptor set was obtained from a human donor with acute or convalescent COVID-19. The donor label of this sample is uncertain.

This clone has more than one count but fewer than ten. This chain links TRBV2 with TRBJ2-5; 8 nucleotides match TRBD1. CDR1 SNHLY and CDR2 FYNNEI come from the germline V gene. CDR3 length: 20 amino acids. The ends lost 6 bases at V and 2 bases at J; junction bases unmatched: 23. CDR3 protein: CASRKTFLGGARTGQETQYF. As DNA, the CDR3 is TGTGCCAGCAGGAAGACCTTTTTGGGTGGCGCTAGGACAGGGCAAGAGACCCAGTACTTC.

V and J are TRBV2 and TRBJ2-7, with 7 bases lining up with TRBD1. With 5 bases clipped from V and 0 bases from J, the junction kept 4 bases outside the gene matches. CDR1 is SNHLY, CDR2 FYNNEI, per germline. The CDR3 has 14 residues. CDR3 bases: TGTGCCAGCAGTCGACAGGGACGCTCCTACGAGCAGTACGTC. It specifies CASSRQGRSYEQYV.

Many counts were recorded for this clone. CDR3 sequence reads: CASSQDFGRESYGYTF. Written as DNA, the CDR3 is TGCGCCAGCAGCCAAGATTTTGGTAGGGAGAGCTATGGCTACACCTTC. The chain is built from TRBV4-1 and TRBJ1-2; D is uncertain. Per the germline V gene, CDR1 is MGHRA and CDR2 is YSYEKL. This CDR3 spans 16 amino acids. V was trimmed by 0 bases and J by 4 bases, leaving 15 bases between them.

This clone has only one observation. The chain couples TRBV5-1 to TRBJ2-5, with D tentatively TRBD1 (5 bases). CDR3 length: 17 residues. The V end was cut by 4 bases, the J end by 2 bases, with 21 bases between. The V gene's germline CDR1 is SGHRS and CDR2 YFSETQ. The CDR3 bases are TGCGCCAGCAGCGAGTTGGGGCAGTCGACCAGACAAGAGACCCAGTACTTC. It specifies CASSELGQSTRQETQYF. Full variable domain (missing parts from reference TRBV5-1 and TRBJ2-5): KAGVTQTPRYLIKTRGQQVTLSCSPISGHRSVSWYQQTPGQGLQFLFEYFSETQRNKGNFPGRFSGRQFSNSRSEMNVSTLELGDSALYLCASSELGQSTRQETQYFGPGTRLLVL.

V gene TRBV3-1 (or the pseudogene TRBV3-2) combines with J gene TRBJ1-1; D remains ambiguous. Germline V gene lookup returns CDR1 LGHDT and CDR2 YNNKEL (reference sequence). V was pared by 2 bases and J by 1 base, with 8 bases between. The CDR3 sequence is 14 residues long. The CDR3: CASSQSPGNTEAFF. In DNA form, the CDR3 reads TGTGCCAGCAGCCAATCACCAGGGAACACTGAAGCTTTCTTT.

The V gene is TRBV3-1 (or the pseudogene TRBV3-2), the J gene TRBJ1-1, with 9 bases lining up with TRBD1. The CDR3 contains 16 residues. V gave up 1 base and J gave up 3 bases; unmatched junction bases: 6. Germline V gives CDR1 LGHDT, CDR2 YNNKEL (reference sequence). The CDR3 sequence: CASSQASGQGYTEAFF. CDR3 DNA sequence: TGTGCCAGCAGCCAAGCGTCCGGACAGGGGTACACTGAAGCTTTCTTT.

The sample holds one count of this clone. This rearrangement joins TRBV7-8 to TRBJ2-2, with TRBD1 matching 9 bases. This CDR3 is built from 17 residues. CDR1 and CDR2 (germline): SGHVS, FQNEAQ. The V and J ends lost 3 bases and 6 bases, in that order; junction bases with no gene match: 11. CDR3 bases: TGTGCCAGCAGCTTGTTCTCTGGACAGGGGTTCGCCGGGGAGCTGTTTTTT. Residues: CASSLFSGQGFAGELFF.

The chain uses TRBV6-9 and TRBJ1-3; 8 bases align to TRBD1. Trimming removed 0 bases from V and 0 bases from J; junction bases left unmatched: 10. The CDR3 is made up of 19 amino acids. Germline-derived CDR1 and CDR2 are MNHGY and SVAAGI. This chain's CDR3 is CASSYSRGPRTGSGNTIYF. The CDR3 nucleotides are TGTGCCAGCAGTTATTCCAGGGGGCCTAGGACAGGCTCTGGAAACACCATATATTTT.

V is TRBV2 and J is TRBJ2-7; 10 bases are shared with TRBD2. V gave up 6 bases and J gave up 0 bases; unmatched junction bases: 5. CDR1 is SNHLY, CDR2 FYNNEI, per germline. The CDR3 is made up of 15 amino acids. The CDR3 is CASRRSGGSSYEQYF. The CDR3 nucleotides read TGTGCCAGCAGGCGTAGCGGGGGGAGCTCCTACGAGCAGTACTTC.

The chain carries TRBV7-8 and TRBJ2-3, with TRBD1 matching 10 bases. CDR3 length equals 19 residues. V trimming: 6 bases; J trimming: 2 bases; junction bases outside the gene matches: 17. Germline V gene lookup returns CDR1 SGHVS and CDR2 FQNEAQ. The DNA for the CDR3 is TGTGCCAGCAGGTCCGACGGACAGGGGGAATCCCCAAACACAGATACGCAGTATTTT. As protein: CASRSDGQGESPNTDTQYF.

This clone was counted a few times. The genes are TRBV7-3 and TRBJ2-3; 11 nucleotides align to TRBD2. Germline CDR1 reads SGHTA; CDR2 reads FQGTGA. The ends lost 3 bases at V and 5 bases at J; junction bases unmatched: 4. The length of the CDR3 is 15 residues. Here the CDR3 DNA reads TGTGCCAGCAGCTTTAGCGGGGGGGCCCAAGATACGCAGTATTTT. It translates to CASSFSGGAQDTQYF.

In this sample, this clone turned up a few times. This sequence joins TRBV6-1 and TRBJ1-2; TRBD1 is a possible D gene (6 bases). V was cut by 2 bases and J by 3 bases, with 16 bases left in between. The CDR3 spans 16 residues. Germline V gene lookup returns CDR1 MNHNS and CDR2 SASEGT. For the CDR3, the DNA is TGTGCCAGCAGTGAATTGATGGGCAGGGGTGACTATGGCTACACCTTC. Translating gives CASSELMGRGDYGYTF.

This clone was observed a few times. The chain carries TRBV11-3 and TRBJ2-2; tentatively, D is TRBD1 (6 bases). This CDR3 comprises 13 residues. Trimming pared 2 bases from V and 5 bases from J, leaving 6 bases between. Looked up from germline, CDR1 is SGHNT and CDR2 is YENEEA. This CDR3 reads CASSLQGTGELFF. CDR3 nucleotides: TGTGCCAGCAGCTTACAGGGGACCGGGGAGCTGTTTTTT.

The rearrangement uses TRBV11-2 and TRBJ2-3, with TRBD2 identical over 7 bases. There are 16 residues in the CDR3. CDR1 SGHAT and CDR2 FQNNGV come from the germline V gene. V gave up 1 base and J gave up 4 bases; unmatched junction bases: 8. CDR3 nucleotide sequence: TGTGCCAGCAGCTTAGTGGGCGGGGGATCTGCAGATACGCAGTATTTT. Protein: CASSLVGGGSADTQYF.

The chain recombines TRBV12-3 or TRBV12-4 with TRBJ2-3; 7 nucleotides line up with TRBD1. This CDR3 is built from 13 residues. J lost 0 bases, V lost 8 bases, and 2 bases had no gene match. DNA of the CDR3: TGTGCCAGCCGGGGACAGAGCACAGATACGCAGTATTTT. Translating it yields CASRGQSTDTQYF.

The chain has TRBV6-5 and TRBJ1-2; D is ambiguous. V gave up 6 bases and J gave up 0 bases, with 14 bases separating them. The CDR3 extends over 15 amino acids. Germline CDR1 is MNHEY and CDR2 is SVGAGI. This CDR3 reads CASRGSRPANYGYTF. In nucleotides, the CDR3 is TGTGCCAGCAGGGGGAGCAGGCCGGCTAACTATGGCTACACCTTC.

There are a few counts of this clone. The chain uses TRBV6-2 or TRBV6-3 and TRBJ1-5; D might be TRBD1 (6 bases). The CDR3 has 15 residues. Trimming left V 0 bases short and J 0 bases short, with 6 bases between. Germline V gives CDR1 MNHEY, CDR2 SVGEGT. The CDR3 sequence is CASSYSDSSNQPQHF. CDR3 bases: TGTGCCAGCAGTTACTCGGACAGTAGCAATCAGCCCCAGCATTTT.

This chain uses TRBV7-9 with TRBJ2-1, with D hard to call. V lost 1 base and J 7 bases, leaving 8 bases between the germline ends. The CDR3 runs 13 residues. The germline V gene encodes CDR1 SEHNR and CDR2 FQNEAQ (reference sequence). The CDR3 DNA reads as TGTGCCAGCAGCTTAGATGCGGCAAATGAGCAGTTCTTC. Its protein is CASSLDAANEQFF.

The V call is TRBV4-1, the J call TRBJ1-5, with 7 nucleotides matching TRBD1. The germline V gene encodes CDR1 MGHRA and CDR2 YSYEKL. V lost 4 bases and J lost 0; bases outside the gene matches: 12. The CDR3 is 18 residues long. CDR3 bases: TGCGCCAGCAGCCGAGGACAGGCTCCTCTTTATAGCAATCAGCCCCAGCATTTT. Its translation is CASSRGQAPLYSNQPQHF.

This clone has a handful of counts. The V and J genes are TRBV5-5 and TRBJ1-5, with TRBD1 as a possible D gene (6 bases). The CDR3 totals 16 residues. The V gene's germline CDR1 is SGHKS and CDR2 YYEKEE (reference sequence). The ends were cut back, 4 bases at V and 0 bases at J, with 14 bases in the middle. The CDR3 DNA sequence: TGTGCCAGCAGCCCCAGGACAGATAGTAGCAATCAGCCCCAGCATTTT. This translates into CASSPRTDSSNQPQHF.

J is TRBJ2-3 and V is TRBV2; TRBD2 aligns across 9 bases. Losses at the gene ends were 5 bases for V and 2 bases for J; bases not matched to a gene: 8. This CDR3 spans 16 amino acids. From germline, CDR1 is SNHLY and CDR2 FYNNEI. The CDR3: CASSPLGGGVTDTQYF. The DNA for the CDR3 is TGTGCCAGCAGTCCTTTAGGCGGGGGGGTCACAGATACGCAGTATTTT.

The rearrangement joins TRBV27 to TRBJ2-5, with 7 nucleotides matching TRBD1. J lost 4 bases, V lost 6 bases, and 8 bases had no gene match. The CDR3 is 14 residues long. Germline loops: CDR1 MNHEY, CDR2 SMNVEV (reference sequence). The CDR3 reads CASSVRGQGETQYF. As DNA, the CDR3 is TGTGCCAGCAGCGTGAGGGGGCAGGGAGAGACCCAGTACTTC.

The V and J genes are TRBV24-1 and TRBJ2-7; D not certain. The V gene's germline CDR1 is KGHDR and CDR2 SFDVKD. The CDR3 has 15 amino acids. Between the trimmed V and J ends, which lost 1 base and 2 bases, there was a span of 11 bases. CDR3 sequence: CATSDLGGAAYEQYV. The CDR3 DNA reads as TGTGCCACCAGTGATTTAGGCGGAGCCGCCTACGAGCAGTACGTC.